This T cell receptor beta chain was sequenced in a study of human T cells and chemical hapten exposure. For the study at large: Yields of TCR per sample differed, chiefly owing to small differences in pooled library volume.

Trimming left V 6 bases short and J 2 bases short, with 12 bases between. In germline, CDR1 is SNHLY, CDR2 FYNNEI. The length of the CDR3 is 14 residues. This clonotype occurred many times. One entry per CDR3 protein, called by TCRdb with MiXCR from the 5' RACE reads. The sample consists of 130,000 or so distinct CDR3 sequences, roughly 4% of them appearing once. The starting material, unfractionated whole blood, was used for total RNA extraction. This receptor was taken from a female donor in good health. This chain connects TRBV2 to TRBJ2-3, with unresolved D. CDR3 in amino acids: CASRGGYSTDTQYF. DNA of the CDR3: TGTGCCAGCAGGGGCGGATATTCCACAGATACGCAGTATTTT.